This record concerns one T cell receptor (beta chain) sequence. Indicated time point: pre-treatment sample, taken before nivolumab and TIL therapy. The length of the CDR3 is 14 residues. The V end lost 6 bases, the J end lost 6 bases, and 17 bases lay between the germline ends. The germline CDR1 and CDR2 sequences are LNHDA and SQIVND (reference sequence). This sample stems from a study of TIL therapy for anti-PD-1-resistant metastatic lung cancer. Study details: Tumor harvest preceded PD-1/PD-L1 blockade, followed by nivolumab treatment. Median tumor mutation burden was under 1.6 mutations per megabase.

The libraries were made with immunoSEQ v3. Data came from immunoSEQ multiplex PCR; TCRdb stores just in-frame clones and leaves some out. The table shows 60,000 or so clones, with around 68% occurring only once. This specimen was blood, taken at baseline. The gene calls are TRBV19 and TRBJ1-1; TRBD1 might be the D (5 bases). The receptor comes from a person aged 25 to 80 with non-small cell lung cancer. The CDR3 DNA follows: TGTGCCAGTAGCGCAGGAGACAGTCGCCCTGAAGCTTTCTTT. This codes for CASSAGDSRPEAFF.